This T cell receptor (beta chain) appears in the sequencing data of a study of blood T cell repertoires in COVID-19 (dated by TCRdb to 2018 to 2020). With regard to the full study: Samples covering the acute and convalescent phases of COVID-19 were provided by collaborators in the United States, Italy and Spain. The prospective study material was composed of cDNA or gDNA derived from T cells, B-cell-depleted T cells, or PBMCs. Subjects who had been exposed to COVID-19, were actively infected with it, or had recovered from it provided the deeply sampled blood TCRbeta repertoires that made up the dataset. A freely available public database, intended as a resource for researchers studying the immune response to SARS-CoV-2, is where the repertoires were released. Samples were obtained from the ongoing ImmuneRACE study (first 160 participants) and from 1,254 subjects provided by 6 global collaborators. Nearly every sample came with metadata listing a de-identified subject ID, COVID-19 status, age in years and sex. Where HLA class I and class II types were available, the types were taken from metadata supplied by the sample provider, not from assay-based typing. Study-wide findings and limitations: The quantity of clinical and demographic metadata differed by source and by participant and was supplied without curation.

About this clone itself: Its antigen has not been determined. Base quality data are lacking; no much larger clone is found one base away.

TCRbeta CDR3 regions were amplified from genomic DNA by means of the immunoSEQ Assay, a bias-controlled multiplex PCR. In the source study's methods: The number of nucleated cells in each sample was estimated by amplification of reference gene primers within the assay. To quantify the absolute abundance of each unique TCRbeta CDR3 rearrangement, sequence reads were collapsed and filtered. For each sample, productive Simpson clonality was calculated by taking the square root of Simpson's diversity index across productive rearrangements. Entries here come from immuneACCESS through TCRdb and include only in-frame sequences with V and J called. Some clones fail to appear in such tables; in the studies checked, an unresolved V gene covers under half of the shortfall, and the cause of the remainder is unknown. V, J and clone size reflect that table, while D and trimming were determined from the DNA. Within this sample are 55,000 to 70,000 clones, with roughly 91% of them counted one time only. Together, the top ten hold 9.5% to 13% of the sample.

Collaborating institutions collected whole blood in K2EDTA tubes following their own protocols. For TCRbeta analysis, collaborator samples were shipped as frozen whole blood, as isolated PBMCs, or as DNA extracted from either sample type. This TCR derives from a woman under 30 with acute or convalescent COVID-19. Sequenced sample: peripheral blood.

CDR3 region: CASSYSQEGGYTF. The nucleotides are TGTGCCAGCAGTTACTCCCAGGAGGGGGGCTACACCTTC. The rearrangement joined TRBV6-5 to TRBJ1-2; a weak D assignment points to TRBD1 (5 bases agree). There are 13 amino acids in the CDR3, from cysteine to phenylalanine inclusive. Kept here is only the CDR3 DNA, which spans 39 bases and is read in frame from base 1. The trim is 0 bases for V and 8 bases for J, with a gap of 10 bases between the germline ends. From a lookup of the germline V gene, CDR1 and CDR2 are MNHEY and SVGAGI.